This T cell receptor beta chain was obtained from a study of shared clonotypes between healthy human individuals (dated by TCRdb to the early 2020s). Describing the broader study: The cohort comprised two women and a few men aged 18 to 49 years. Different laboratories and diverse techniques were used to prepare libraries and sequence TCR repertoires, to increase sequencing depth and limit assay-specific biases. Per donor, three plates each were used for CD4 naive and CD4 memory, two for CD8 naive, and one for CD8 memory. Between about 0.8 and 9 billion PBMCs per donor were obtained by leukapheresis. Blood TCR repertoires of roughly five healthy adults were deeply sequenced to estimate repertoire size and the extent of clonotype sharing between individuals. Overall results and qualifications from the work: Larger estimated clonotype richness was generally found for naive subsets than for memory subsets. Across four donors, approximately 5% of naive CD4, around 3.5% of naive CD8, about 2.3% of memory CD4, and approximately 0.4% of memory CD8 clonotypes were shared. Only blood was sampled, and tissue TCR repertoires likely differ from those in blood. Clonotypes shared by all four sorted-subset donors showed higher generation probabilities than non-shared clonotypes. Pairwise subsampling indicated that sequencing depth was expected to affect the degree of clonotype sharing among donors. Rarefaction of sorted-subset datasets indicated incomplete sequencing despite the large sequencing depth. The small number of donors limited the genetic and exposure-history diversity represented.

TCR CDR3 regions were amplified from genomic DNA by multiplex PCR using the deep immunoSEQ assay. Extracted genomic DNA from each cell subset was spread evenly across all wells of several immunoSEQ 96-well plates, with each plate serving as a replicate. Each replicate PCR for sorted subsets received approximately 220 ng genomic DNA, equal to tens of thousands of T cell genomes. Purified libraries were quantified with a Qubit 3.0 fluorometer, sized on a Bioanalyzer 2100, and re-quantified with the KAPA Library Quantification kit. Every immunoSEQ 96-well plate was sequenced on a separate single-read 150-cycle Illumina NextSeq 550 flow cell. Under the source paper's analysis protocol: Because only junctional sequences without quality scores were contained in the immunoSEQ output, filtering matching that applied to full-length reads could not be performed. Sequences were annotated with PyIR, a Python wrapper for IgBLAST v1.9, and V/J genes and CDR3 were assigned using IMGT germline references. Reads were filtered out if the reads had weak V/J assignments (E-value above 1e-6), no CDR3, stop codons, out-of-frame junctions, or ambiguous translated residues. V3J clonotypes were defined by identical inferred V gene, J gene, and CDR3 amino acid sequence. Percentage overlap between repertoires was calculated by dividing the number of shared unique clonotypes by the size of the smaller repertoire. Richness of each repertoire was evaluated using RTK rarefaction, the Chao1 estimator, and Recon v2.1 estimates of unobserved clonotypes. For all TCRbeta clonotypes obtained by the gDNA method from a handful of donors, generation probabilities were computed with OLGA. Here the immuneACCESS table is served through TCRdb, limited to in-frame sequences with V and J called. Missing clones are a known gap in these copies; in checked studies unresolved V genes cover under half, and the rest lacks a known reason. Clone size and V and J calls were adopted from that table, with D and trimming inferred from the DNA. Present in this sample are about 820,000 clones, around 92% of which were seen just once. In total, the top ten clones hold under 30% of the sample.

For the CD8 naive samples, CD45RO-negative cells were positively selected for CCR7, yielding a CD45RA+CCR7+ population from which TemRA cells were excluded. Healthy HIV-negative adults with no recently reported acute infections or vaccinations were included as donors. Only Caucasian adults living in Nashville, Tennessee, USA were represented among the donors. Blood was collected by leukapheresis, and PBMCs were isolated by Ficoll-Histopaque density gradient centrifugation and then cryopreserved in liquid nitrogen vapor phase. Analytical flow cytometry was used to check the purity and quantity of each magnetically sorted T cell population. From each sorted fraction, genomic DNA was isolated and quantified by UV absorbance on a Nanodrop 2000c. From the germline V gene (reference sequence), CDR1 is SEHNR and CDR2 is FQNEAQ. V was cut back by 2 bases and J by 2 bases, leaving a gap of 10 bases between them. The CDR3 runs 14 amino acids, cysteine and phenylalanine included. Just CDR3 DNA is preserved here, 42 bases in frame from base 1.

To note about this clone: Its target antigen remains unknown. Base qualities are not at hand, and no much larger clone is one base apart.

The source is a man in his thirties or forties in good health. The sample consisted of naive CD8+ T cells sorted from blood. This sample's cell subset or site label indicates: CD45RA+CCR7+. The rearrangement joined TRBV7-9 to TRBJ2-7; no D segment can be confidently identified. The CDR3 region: CASSLPGAAYEQYF. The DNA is TGTGCCAGCAGCTTACCAGGTGCGGCCTACGAGCAGTACTTC.